The TCR beta chain described here comes from a study of T-cell reconstitution after alpha-beta-depleted transplantation in children. Germline assignment: CDR1 SGHNT and CDR2 YENEEA. After removal of 5 bases from V and 7 bases from J, the junction contained 11 bases not matched to a gene. The CDR3 sequence is 16 residues long. On this clonotype itself: Its antigen is not known.

Study-wide results and limits: T-cell counts and diversity at one year post-transplant came mainly from newly produced T cells.

Unique molecular identifiers were used to barcode this TCRbeta library. One entry per CDR3 protein results from TCRdb running MiXCR on the PCR reads. This sample has 700,000 to 950,000 distinct CDR3 sequences, with 15% to 20% found just once. The sample in question was PBMCs, mostly from graft donor cells, obtained 360 days after TCRalphabeta/CD19-depleted stem cell transplant. The chain links TRBV11-3 to TRBJ2-1; 10 nucleotides match TRBD2. This TCR derives from a male patient between 10 and 17 years old who had a stem cell transplant for acute lymphoblastic leukemia, so the T cells may come from the graft donor. The DNA of the CDR3 is TGTGCCAGCAGCCCCCGGGTAGCGGGAGGTAGTAATGAGCAGTTCTTC. Protein sequence: CASSPRVAGGSNEQFF.